These 8 T cell receptor beta chains share one sample of origin, sequenced in a study of T cell responses to AZD1222 COVID-19 vaccine. Sequencing was performed with immunoSEQ multiplex PCR; in TCRdb, only in-frame clones are kept and a portion is missing. The data contain 55,000 to 85,000 clones, about four fifths of them seen just once; the ten biggest clones take up over 7.5%. Sequencing used peripheral blood, obtained on day 0 of AZD1222 vaccination. These receptors came from an adult in good health.

The CDR3 reads CASSEGRQGGTF. DNA of the CDR3: TGTGCCAGCAGTGAAGGGAGACAGGGAGGCACCTTC. The chain carries TRBV2 and TRBJ1-2, with 7 positions matching TRBD1. Germline V gene lookup returns CDR1 SNHLY and CDR2 FYNNEI. CDR3 length: 12 amino acids. V trimming: 1 base; J trimming: 13 bases; junction bases outside the gene matches: 6.

This rearrangement joins TRBV19 to TRBJ1-2, with D perhaps matching TRBD1 (6 bases). Germline values: CDR1 LNHDA, CDR2 SQIVND (reference sequence). V lost 4 bases and J 1 base, leaving 7 bases between the germline ends. The CDR3 sequence is 13 residues long. The CDR3 sequence: CASSTQGNYGYTF. The CDR3 bases are TGTGCCAGTAGTACACAGGGTAACTATGGCTACACCTTC.

This chain links TRBV2 with TRBJ1-3; TRBD1 is a possible D gene (6 bases). CDR3 length: 15 residues. V was shortened by 8 bases and J by 3 bases, with 17 bases between the two germline ends. Germline CDR1 SNHLY, CDR2 FYNNEI. This chain's CDR3 is CASRRQVSFGNTIYF. The CDR3 region has the DNA TGTGCCAGCCGTAGACAGGTTTCTTTTGGAAACACCATATATTTT.

This clone was counted between two and nine times. V is TRBV13 and J is TRBJ2-3, with 12 bases matching TRBD2. The germline V gene encodes CDR1 PRHDT and CDR2 FYEKMQ (reference sequence). The CDR3 extends over 17 amino acids. V lost 5 bases, J lost 5 bases, and 11 bases stayed unmatched. The CDR3 region has the DNA TGTGCCAGCAGCCCCCGGACTAGCGGGGTTGTAGGAGATACGCAGTATTTT. Translation gives CASSPRTSGVVGDTQYF.

The chain couples TRBV7-2 to TRBJ1-2; a weak D match, TRBD1 (6 bases). Germline CDR1 SGHTA, CDR2 FQGNSA. V lost 3 bases, J lost 6 bases, and 17 bases lay in between. The CDR3 totals 15 residues. This CDR3 reads CASSLAITGLDGYTF. The CDR3 DNA reads TGTGCCAGCAGCTTGGCGATTACAGGGTTGGATGGCTACACCTTC.

The rearrangement uses TRBV11-2 and TRBJ2-1; D gene uncertain. Germline V gives CDR1 SGHAT, CDR2 FQNNGV. V was clipped by 1 base and J by 9 bases, with 19 bases between them. This CDR3 has 16 residues. DNA for the CDR3: TGTGCCAGCAGCTTAGGTGGGCAAGCCTGGGGTGGTGAGCAGTTCTTC. This gives the protein CASSLGGQAWGGEQFF. The full variable domain, with the rest looked up from reference TRBV11-2 and TRBJ2-1, is EAGVAQSPRYKIIEKRQSVAFWCNPISGHATLYWYQQILGQGPKLLIQFQNNGVVDDSQLPKDRFSAERLKGVDSTLKIQPAKLEDSAVYLCASSLGGQAWGGEQFFGPGTRLTVL.

This chain connects TRBV6-5 to TRBJ2-7; 11 positions agree with TRBD2. The V gene's germline CDR1 is MNHEY and CDR2 SVGAGI. J gave up 2 bases and V 5 bases, and 2 bases lay outside the gene matches. The CDR3 contains 14 residues. CDR3 sequence: CASSISGGAYEQYF. In DNA form, the CDR3 reads TGTGCCAGCAGTATTAGCGGGGGGGCCTACGAGCAGTACTTC.

The genes are TRBV19 and TRBJ1-1; D might be TRBD1 (5 bases). The CDR3 loop spans 15 amino acids. The germline V gene has CDR1 LNHDA and CDR2 SQIVND (reference sequence). The V gene lost 2 bases and the J gene lost 4 bases, with 14 bases spanning the gap. DNA for the CDR3: TGTGCCAGTAGTATAACTGGGGCTTTGGGCACTGAAGCTTTCTTT. This sequence encodes CASSITGALGTEAFF.